Described below is a single T cell receptor (beta chain) sequence and its context. It has no known antigen specificity. This may arise from a read error, as a much more abundant clone is one base away. Taken from the germline V gene, the CDR1 and CDR2 loops are MNHNS and SASEGT. The CDR3 contains 15 residues, cysteine and phenylalanine counted. Only the CDR3 part of the read is kept: 45 bases, read in frame from the first base. What this sample's time point label stands for: persistent/refractory GD, antithyroid drugs over 5 years with positive TRAb. For both TCR sequencing and RNA sequencing, RNA was extracted from PBMCs using TRIzol. The diagnosis of Graves' disease followed American Thyroid Association guidelines. The patients came from an endocrinology department in Xi'an, China. Each patient gave about 8.1 milliliters of peripheral blood, collected in an EDTA anticoagulant tube. Ficoll Paque Plus density gradient separation was used to isolate PBMCs, and no additional T cell sorting was done. An Agilent 2100 Bioanalyzer and agarose gel were used to check RNA quality, and a NanoDrop 2000 was used to measure RNA concentration.

Libraries came from multiplex PCR. The instrument was an Illumina HiSeq 4000. To build TCR beta libraries, CDR3 regions were amplified by Arm-PCR using iRepertoire HTBI primers. Before sequencing, the PCR products underwent gel purification. Under the source paper's analysis protocol: Gene usage analysis of CDR3 amino acid clonotypes relied on the approximately 62 TRBV and about 13 TRBJ segments identified across samples. Filtered high-quality paired reads were merged into contigs using COPE and FqMerger. BLAST was used to align contigs to the IMGT TRBV, TRBD and TRBJ reference genes, and CDR3 was defined following IMGT. Any clonotype with a frequency above 0.1% was classified as a highly expanded clone. Shannon entropy was used to measure repertoire diversity, and the Gini coefficient was used to measure V-J evenness. A clonotype found in more than one individual was treated as public. TCRdb applied fastp at Q25 and MiXCR to the public reads, then kept only in-frame beta chains. A single entry per CDR3 protein holds the most common genes and DNA from its merged rows. The V and J calls reflect TCRdb's pipeline rather than the authors' work. In this sample the table shows 360,000 or so distinct CDR3 sequences, less than 30% of which occur a single time. Together, the top ten hold under 35% of the sample.

The entry originates in a study of regulatory T cells in long-lasting Graves disease (dated by TCRdb to about 2021). For the study in its entirety: To count as having persistent Graves' disease, a patient had to have received antithyroid drug treatment for over 5 years with TSH receptor autoantibodies remaining persistently positive. This study used TCR sequencing and RNA sequencing of peripheral blood to compare persistent Graves' disease patients against newly diagnosed Graves' disease patients. Persistent Graves' disease patients in the clinical cohort had taken antithyroid drugs for approximately 9.5 years on average. TCR sequencing covered about 13 persistent and approximately 20 newly diagnosed Graves' disease patients, approximately 33 samples in total. The study was registered as a clinical trial and conducted in China.

Broader findings and caveats from the paper: The authors noted that the small sample size was a limitation that may lower accuracy. A larger number of public clonotypes was shared among persistent patients (fewer than 3,000) than among newly diagnosed patients (roughly 930). Preferential use of TRBV28, TRBJ1-2 and TRBJ2-5 was observed in persistent disease, whereas TRBV20-1 and TRBJ2-1 were favored in newly diagnosed disease. Peripheral blood alone was examined, since thyroid tissue, which constituted the primary lesion, could not be accessed. Sequencing and analysis were limited to the TCR beta chain. Compared with newly diagnosed patients, persistent Graves' disease patients had lower TCR Shannon entropy and fewer highly expanded clones, which suggests clonal expansion.

The input for sequencing was peripheral blood mononuclear cells (PBMCs), taken when the disease was refractory, from a patient treated with antithyroid drugs. This sequence originates from a woman aged 40-49 years with Graves disease. Donor details come from another sample of the same person, matched by shared clones. Here the chain combines TRBV6-1 and TRBJ1-1; the best D guess is TRBD1, with 6 bases matching. Read as DNA, the sequence is TGTACCAGCAGACTCAAATACAGGGAGAACACTGAAGCTTTCTTT. It is translated as CTSRLKYRENTEAFF.